The clone carrying this TCR beta chain was observed a few times. What it recognizes is unknown. The source of the sample is a study of regulatory T cells in long-lasting Graves disease. According to the study, TCR beta libraries were built with iRepertoire HTBI primers and CDR3-region Arm-PCR. Each CDR3 protein is one row after TCRdb ran MiXCR on the multiplex PCR reads. The sample has roughly 700,000 distinct CDR3 sequences, 25% to 30% seen once. Study-wide results and caveats: The analysis examined peripheral blood only and excluded thyroid tissue.

In germline, CDR1 is MNHEY, CDR2 SVGAGI. The CDR3 contains 16 residues. V was cut by 2 bases and J by 6 bases, with 16 bases left in between. Regarding time point: persistent/refractory GD, antithyroid drugs over 5 years with positive TRAb. Extracted PBMC RNA gave rise to the TCR library. Graves' disease diagnoses followed American Thyroid Association guidelines. The sample in question was peripheral blood mononuclear cells (PBMCs), obtained when the disease was refractory, from a patient treated with antithyroid drugs. The V and J genes are TRBV6-5 and TRBJ2-2, with D perhaps TRBD2 (7 bases). This clonotype was sampled from a female donor with Graves disease. CDR3 bases: TGTGCCAGCAGTTACATGAGGGGGGGGTCCGCCGGGGAGCTGTTTTTT. Protein: CASSYMRGGSAGELFF.